Presented here are 19 T cell receptor beta chains from one specimen sequenced in a study of T-cell reconstitution after alpha-beta-depleted transplantation in children. Unique molecular identifiers were used to barcode this TCRbeta library. Using its own MiXCR run on the PCR reads, TCRdb lists one record per CDR3 protein. The sample has about 300,000 distinct CDR3 sequences, about 9.5% seen once. Sequenced material: PBMCs, taken before TCRalphabeta/CD19-depleted stem cell transplant. These receptors were obtained from a boy under two years old with acute myeloid leukemia, due to receive a stem cell transplant.

This clonotype was seen many times. This chain links TRBV11-2 with TRBJ2-1; TRBD2 aligns across 8 bases. The V and J ends lost 5 bases and 6 bases, in that order; junction bases with no gene match: 12. Germline assignment: CDR1 SGHAT and CDR2 FQNNGV. CDR3 length: 16 amino acids. The CDR3: CASSHPGLVLLNEQFF. The CDR3 bases are TGTGCCAGCAGCCACCCGGGACTAGTATTACTCAATGAGCAGTTCTTC.

This clonotype was found many times. The V and J genes are TRBV28 and TRBJ2-3, with D possibly matching TRBD2 (5 bases). Per the germline V gene, CDR1 is MDHEN and CDR2 is SYDVKM. The CDR3 is made up of 12 amino acids. V was trimmed by 7 bases and J by 5 bases, leaving 10 bases between them. Here the CDR3 DNA reads TGTGCCAGCACGCGAGAGGGAGATACGCAGTATTTT. Protein product: CASTREGDTQYF.

V and J are TRBV7-3 and TRBJ2-3, with 7 bases matching TRBD2. V shed 5 bases, J shed 0 bases, and the junction held 5 bases outside the gene matches. Germline lookup yields CDR1 SGHTA and CDR2 FQGTGA. The CDR3 is made up of 15 amino acids. The CDR3 DNA sequence: TGTGCCAGCAGCCCAGCGGGGACTAGCACAGATACGCAGTATTTT. Amino acids: CASSPAGTSTDTQYF.

This clonotype was seen many times. V is TRBV29-1 and J is TRBJ2-7; 8 bases fit TRBD1. The germline gives CDR1 SQVTM, CDR2 ANQGSEA. The ends lost 8 bases at V and 3 bases at J; junction bases unmatched: 9. The CDR3 extends over 13 amino acids. The CDR3 reads CSITRTGGYEQYF. The CDR3 DNA is TGCAGCATTACCCGCACAGGGGGCTACGAGCAGTACTTC.

Many counts were recorded for this clonotype. The chain combines TRBV10-2 with TRBJ2-3; 11 bases are a match to TRBD2. V lost 7 bases and J lost 7; bases outside the gene matches: 7. Germline CDR1 reads WSHSY; CDR2 reads SAAADI. This CDR3 comprises 14 residues. In nucleotides, the CDR3 is TGCGCCAGCATCACTAGCGGGAGTATGAATACGCAGTATTTT. Encoded protein: CASITSGSMNTQYF.

This clonotype was counted at least ten times. This chain uses TRBV15 with TRBJ2-7; 10 nucleotides agree with TRBD1. The germline V gene has CDR1 LNHNV and CDR2 YYDKDF (reference sequence). The CDR3 consists of 14 residues. With V trimmed by 5 bases and J by 3 bases, 4 bases remained unmatched. CDR3 nucleotides: TGTGCCACCAGCGTTCGGACAGGGGGCTACGAGCAGTACTTC. It codes for CATSVRTGGYEQYF.

In this sample, this clonotype turned up many times. V and J are TRBV29-1 and TRBJ2-3, with 9 bases that match TRBD2. The V gene's germline CDR1 is SQVTM and CDR2 ANQGSEA. V lost 2 bases and J lost 11; bases outside the gene matches: 5. The CDR3 runs to 12 residues. The CDR3 nucleotides are TGCAGCGTTGAATTCGGACTAGCGAGGCAGTATTTT. Translation gives CSVEFGLARQYF.

This clonotype showed up many times. The chain uses TRBV7-3 and TRBJ1-1; tentative D call: TRBD1 (5 bases). V gave up 5 bases and J gave up 1 base, with 11 bases separating them. Germline CDR1 and CDR2: SGHTA and FQGTGA. The CDR3 covers 14 residues. In DNA, the CDR3 is TGTGCCAGCAGCCCCGAGAGGGGGAACACTGAAGCTTTCTTT. This translates into CASSPERGNTEAFF.

This clonotype was recorded many times. The chain employs TRBV7-9 and TRBJ2-7; tentatively, D is TRBD1 (5 bases). Trimming removed 0 bases at V and 5 bases at J, with 8 bases between. Germline lookup yields CDR1 SEHNR and CDR2 FQNEAQ (reference sequence). This CDR3 has 13 amino acids. The CDR3 nucleotides are TGTGCCAGCAGCTTAGCAGTCAGGGACGAGCAGTACTTC. It specifies CASSLAVRDEQYF.

In its sample, this clonotype was seen a few times. The gene calls are TRBV12-3 or TRBV12-4 and TRBJ1-4; 9 bases match TRBD1. The CDR3 is made up of 14 amino acids. J was trimmed by 6 bases and V by 7 bases; bases with no gene match: 6. In DNA form, the CDR3 reads TGTGCCAGCATCCTGACAGGGGGAGATGAAAAACTGTTTTTT. Its protein is CASILTGGDEKLFF.

This chain connects TRBV5-5 to TRBJ1-3, with unresolved D. Germline-derived CDR1 and CDR2 are SGHKS and YYEKEE (reference sequence). This CDR3 has 16 residues. Trimming removed 4 bases from V and 7 bases from J, with 21 bases in between. The chain's CDR3 is CASSPLIPGRSNTIYF. DNA of the CDR3: TGTGCCAGCAGCCCGCTCATCCCCGGGAGGTCGAACACCATATATTTT.

The sample holds many counts of this clonotype. The V call is TRBV12-3 or TRBV12-4, the J call TRBJ2-1; 9 bases are shared with TRBD2. V trimming: 5 bases; J trimming: 3 bases; junction bases outside the gene matches: 5. The CDR3 spans 15 residues. The DNA of the CDR3 is TGTGCCAGCAGTCCAGGGACTAGCCACTACAATGAGCAGTTCTTC. Translation: CASSPGTSHYNEQFF.

This clonotype was seen repeatedly, ten times or more. CDR3 sequence reads: CASRFEGFTSRPGQANTGELFF. Written as DNA, the CDR3 is TGCGCCAGCAGGTTCGAGGGGTTTACTTCCCGGCCGGGACAGGCGAACACCGGGGAGCTGTTTTTT. The chain is built from TRBV5-1 and TRBJ2-2; 8 bases map to TRBD1. V trimming: 5 bases; J trimming: 0 bases; junction bases outside the gene matches: 24. The V gene's germline CDR1 is SGHRS and CDR2 YFSETQ. This CDR3 has 22 residues.

Note on this clonotype: A read error may explain this, as a much larger clone is one base away. The V and J genes are TRBV7-3 and TRBJ2-1; D is perhaps TRBD2 (5 bases). Between the trimmed V and J ends, which lost 0 bases and 2 bases, there was a span of 14 bases. The germline V gene has CDR1 SGHTA and CDR2 FQGTGA. This CDR3 spans 17 amino acids. The CDR3 region has the DNA TGTGCCAGCAGCTTAACTACCCCGGGGAATGCCTACAATGAGCAGTTCTTC. Translating gives CASSLTTPGNAYNEQFF.

In its sample, this clonotype was seen many times. V and J are TRBV9 and TRBJ2-6; D remains unclear. This CDR3 has 15 amino acids. CDR1 and CDR2 from the germline V gene are SGDLS and YYNGEE. Trimming shortened V by 0 bases and J by 3 bases, and 7 bases separated the two germline ends. CDR3 nucleotides: TGTGCCAGCAGCGTAGTTGTAAGTGGGGCCAACGTCCTGACTTTC. It encodes CASSVVVSGANVLTF.

The chain carries TRBV11-2 and TRBJ2-3; 8 bases align to TRBD2. CDR1 SGHAT and CDR2 FQNNGV come from the germline V gene. The CDR3 is 20 amino acids. V shed 5 bases and J 0 bases; nucleotides not matched to a gene: 19. CDR3 DNA: TGTGCCAGCAGCCCCTCCCGGGTGGGCGGGGGGTTCCCTAGCACAGATACGCAGTATTTT. Amino acids: CASSPSRVGGGFPSTDTQYF.

The count of this clonotype is one. A single base separates this from a much larger clone, so it may be a read error. The chain is built from TRBV7-9 and TRBJ2-7, with 10 bases identical to TRBD1. In germline, CDR1 is SEHNR, CDR2 FQNEAQ (reference sequence). This CDR3 is built from 13 residues. V lost 6 bases and J lost 5; bases outside the gene matches: 4. DNA for the CDR3: TGTGCCAGCAGGGGACAGGGGCCCAACGAGCAGTACTTC. Residues: CASRGQGPNEQYF. Full variable domain (missing parts from reference TRBV7-9 and TRBJ2-7): DTGVSQNPRHKITKRGQNVTFRCDPISEHNRLYWYRQTLGQGPEFLTYFQNEAQLEKSRLLSDRFSAERPKGSFSTLEIQRTEQGDSAMYLCASRGQGPNEQYFGPGTRLTVT.

This clonotype appeared many times. The chain employs TRBV7-2 and TRBJ1-6; no clear D. The CDR3 covers 14 residues. V gave up 3 bases and J gave up 4 bases, with 7 bases separating them. Germline CDR1 and CDR2: SGHTA and FQGNSA. DNA for the CDR3: TGTGCCAGCAGCTTGGACGGTTATAATTCACCCCTCCACTTT. Translated: CASSLDGYNSPLHF.

This clonotype was detected ten times or more. This chain links TRBV7-9 with TRBJ2-1, with 11 bases matching TRBD1. Germline CDR1 SEHNR, CDR2 FQNEAQ (reference sequence). The J segment lost 7 bases and the V segment lost 0 bases, leaving 5 bases of the junction unmatched. The CDR3 loop spans 16 amino acids. Here the CDR3 DNA reads TGTGCCAGCAGCTTAGCAGGGACAGGGGGTCTAAATGAGCAGTTCTTC. This encodes CASSLAGTGGLNEQFF.